These 17 T cell receptor beta chains originate from one sample sequenced in a study of blood T cell repertoires in COVID-19. Only in-frame clones appear in the TCRdb table, and some are missing; sequencing was by immunoSEQ multiplex PCR. The table lists about 170,000 clones, about 93% of them singletons, with about 4.5% in the top ten. Sequenced sample: peripheral blood. The receptors shown here come from a woman between 50 and 59 years old with acute or convalescent COVID-19.

The chain joins TRBV25-1 to TRBJ1-2; perhaps TRBD1 as D (6 bases). V lost 4 bases and J 4 bases, leaving 19 bases between the germline ends. The CDR3 has 16 residues. Germline V CDR1 and CDR2: MGHDK, SYGVNS. CDR3: CASSAPPGESGYGYTF. The CDR3, as DNA: TGTGCCAGCAGTGCACCCCCAGGGGAATCGGGCTATGGCTACACCTTC.

The chain links TRBV19 to TRBJ1-6; a possible D gene is TRBD1 (5 bases). The length of the CDR3 is 13 residues. Trimming removed 7 bases from V and 10 bases from J, with 14 bases in between. Germline V gives CDR1 LNHDA, CDR2 SQIVND (reference sequence). CDR3 DNA: TGTGCCAGTAACCAAGCAAGGGGATCACCCCTCCACTTT. It yields the protein CASNQARGSPLHF.

The V gene is TRBV9, the J gene TRBJ1-2, with TRBD1 identical over 8 bases. Germline-derived CDR1 and CDR2 are SGDLS and YYNGEE. The CDR3 runs to 15 residues. The V segment lost 4 bases and the J segment 0 bases; nucleotides outside the gene matches: 5. This chain's CDR3 is CASSLQTGANYGYTF. CDR3 sequence (DNA): TGTGCCAGCAGCCTACAGACAGGGGCTAACTATGGCTACACCTTC.

V usage is TRBV6-1 and J usage is TRBJ1-2; D is undetermined. V lost 0 bases and J lost 5, with 16 bases in between. Germline V gene sequence: CDR1 MNHNS, CDR2 SASEGT. This CDR3 has 16 residues. The CDR3, as DNA: TGTGCCAGCAGTGAAGCCTTCACCGCGCAGGATTATGGCTACACCTTC. Amino acid sequence: CASSEAFTAQDYGYTF.

The rearrangement uses TRBV24-1 and TRBJ1-1, with 8 bases matching TRBD1. The J segment lost 8 bases and the V segment lost 2 bases, leaving 6 bases of the junction unmatched. The CDR3 is made up of 14 amino acids. Germline V gives CDR1 KGHDR, CDR2 SFDVKD. This CDR3 is CATSDSTDRVEAFF. As DNA, the CDR3 is TGTGCCACCAGTGATTCAACGGACAGGGTCGAAGCTTTCTTT.

The V and J genes are TRBV19 and TRBJ1-5, with 8 bases fitting TRBD1. With V trimmed by 5 bases and J by 0 bases, 9 bases remained unmatched. CDR3 length: 17 amino acids. Germline V lookup: CDR1 LNHDA, CDR2 SQIVND (reference sequence). CDR3 DNA sequence: TGTGCCAGTAGTCTGGCAGGGGGCCCCTATAGCAATCAGCCCCAGCATTTT. It yields the protein CASSLAGGPYSNQPQHF.

The rearrangement joins TRBV4-2 to TRBJ1-2, with D unclear. The CDR3 consists of 13 residues. Trimming took 1 base from V and 8 from J, leaving 11 bases between them. Germline CDR1 and CDR2: LGHNA and YNFKEQ. The CDR3 region has the DNA TGTGCCAGCAGCCAAGGGACGAGGGAGGGCTACACCTTC. Translating it yields CASSQGTREGYTF.

The rearrangement links TRBV3-1 (or the pseudogene TRBV3-2) to TRBJ2-3; 7 bases are a match to TRBD2. CDR3 size: 15 residues. The junction had 5 bases not matched to a gene; V was cut back by 5 bases and J by 0 bases. The germline V gene has CDR1 LGHDT and CDR2 YNNKEL (reference sequence). The CDR3 region has the DNA TGTGCCAGCAGCTCAGCGGGGTTTAGCACAGATACGCAGTATTTT. Amino acids: CASSSAGFSTDTQYF.

This chain connects TRBV12-3 or TRBV12-4 to TRBJ2-7, with D possibly being TRBD2 (5 bases). Trimming took off 5 bases at V and 5 bases at J, with 10 bases between the two ends. The CDR3 has 12 residues. The CDR3, as DNA: TGTGCCAGCAGTGGACTGGAAGACGAGCAGTACTTC. Its protein product is CASSGLEDEQYF.

V gene TRBV2 combines with J gene TRBJ1-4, with 9 positions matching TRBD1. This CDR3 spans 13 amino acids. Germline V gene lookup returns CDR1 SNHLY and CDR2 FYNNEI. Trimming removed 10 bases from V and 8 bases from J; junction bases left unmatched: 8. CDR3 DNA: TGTGCCACCCAGGGACAGGGAAGAGAAAAACTGTTTTTT. It is translated as CATQGQGREKLFF.

The chain links TRBV6-5 to TRBJ1-1; perhaps TRBD1 as D (6 bases). Deletions cut 11 bases from V and 0 bases from J, with 13 bases between. The V gene's germline CDR1 is MNHEY and CDR2 SVGAGI. This CDR3 comprises 13 residues. In DNA, the CDR3 is TGTGCCCTTGAACAGGGTGTGAACACTGAAGCTTTCTTT. It translates to CALEQGVNTEAFF.

The chain links TRBV5-1 to TRBJ1-1; TRBD1 matches 8 bases. The J segment lost 4 bases and the V segment lost 4 bases, leaving 3 bases of the junction unmatched. In germline, CDR1 is SGHRS, CDR2 YFSETQ. The CDR3 covers 13 residues. As DNA, the CDR3 is TGCGCCAGCAGCGCGGGACAGGCCACTGAAGCTTTCTTT. Its translation: CASSAGQATEAFF.

This rearrangement joins TRBV30 to TRBJ1-1; 7 nucleotides line up with TRBD1. The CDR3 contains 11 residues. Trimming removed 2 bases from V and 7 bases from J; junction bases left unmatched: 1. The germline CDR1 and CDR2 sequences are GTSNPN and SVGIG (reference sequence). The CDR3 protein is CAWSRTGEAFF. The CDR3 DNA reads TGTGCCTGGAGTAGGACAGGTGAAGCTTTCTTT.

Of note for this clone: Other DNA sequences in the same sample also yield this CDR3. The chain uses TRBV5-1 and TRBJ2-1; D possibly corresponds to TRBD2 (5 bases). V shed 1 base and J shed 1 base, with 9 bases lying between them. The CDR3 spans 15 residues. Germline V CDR1 and CDR2: SGHRS, YFSETQ. The CDR3 sequence is CASSLTGSSYNEQFF. The CDR3, as DNA: TGCGCCAGCAGCTTGACGGGATCGTCCTACAATGAGCAGTTCTTC.

The CDR3 reads CASRQLGGGYTF. As DNA, the CDR3 is TGTGCCAGCAGACAACTCGGAGGCGGCTACACCTTC. The chain recombines TRBV6-5 with TRBJ1-2; unclear D gene. This CDR3 has 12 residues. Trimming stripped 6 bases from V and 8 bases from J, with 13 bases between. Germline values: CDR1 MNHEY, CDR2 SVGAGI.

The V gene is TRBV19, the J gene TRBJ1-3; a weak D match, TRBD1 (6 bases). There are 14 residues in the CDR3. CDR1 and CDR2 from the germline V gene are LNHDA and SQIVND (reference sequence). Between the trimmed V and J ends, which lost 5 bases and 1 base, there was a span of 9 bases. The DNA for the CDR3 is TGTGCCAGTAGTCCACAGGGTTCTGGAAACACCATATATTTT. This sequence encodes CASSPQGSGNTIYF.

This sequence joins TRBV4-3 and TRBJ2-7; D perhaps matches TRBD2 (5 bases). CDR1 and CDR2 from the germline V gene are LGHNA and YSLEER. Trimming shortened V by 0 bases and J by 2 bases, and 11 bases separated the two germline ends. This CDR3 spans 15 amino acids. The DNA of the CDR3 is TGCGCCAGCAGCCAAGATGAAGCGGACGCCTACGAGCAGTACTTC. Translated: CASSQDEADAYEQYF.